Reported below is one T cell receptor (beta chain). Antigen specificity is unknown. The record originates from a study of T cell responses to AZD1222 COVID-19 vaccine. Study-wide results and caveats: Only 5 or 6 individuals given AZD1222 were seropositive at baseline.

Here immunoSEQ multiplex PCR was the method, and the copy in TCRdb shows in-frame clones only, minus some. The table has roughly 160,000 clones, 90% seen once. Germline-derived CDR1 and CDR2 are GTSNPN and SVGIG (reference sequence). This CDR3 contains 14 residues. V was pared by 4 bases and J by 2 bases, with 14 bases between. Sequenced material: peripheral blood, taken on day 0 of AZD1222 vaccination. The clonotype comes from an adult in good health. This chain links TRBV30 with TRBJ1-1, with D tentatively TRBD1 (6 bases). CDR3 residues: CAWNWLGGNTEAFF. CDR3 nucleotides: TGTGCCTGGAATTGGTTGGGGGGCAACACTGAAGCTTTCTTT.